Below are 20 T cell receptor beta chains sequenced from a single sample in a study of regulatory T cells in long-lasting Graves disease listed by TCRdb under 2021. Library prep was done by multiplex PCR. The data were produced on an Illumina HiSeq 4000. TCR beta libraries were built with iRepertoire HTBI primers and Arm-PCR amplification of CDR3 regions. TCRdb itself trimmed the public reads at Q25 with fastp, ran MiXCR and retained productive beta chains. Under each unique CDR3 protein, matching rows form one entry showing the most common genes and DNA. The sample has 400,000 to 450,000 distinct CDR3 sequences on record, about 17% of them singletons. 9.5% to 12% of the sample belongs to the ten largest clones. What the time point label conveys for this sample: newly diagnosed GD, antithyroid drugs for less than 3 months. For both TCR sequencing and RNA sequencing, RNA was extracted from PBMCs in TRIzol.

Another study also made use of these data, one on T cells in Graves' hyperthyroidism and ophthalmopathy.

The sequencing here drew on peripheral blood mononuclear cells (PBMCs), taken at new diagnosis, from a patient treated with antithyroid drugs. The receptors were gathered from a woman in her twenties or thirties with Graves disease. Donor details come from another sample of the same person, matched by shared clones.

The chain couples TRBV3-1 to TRBJ2-1; D is unclear. The germline gives CDR1 LGHDT, CDR2 YNNKEL (reference sequence). The CDR3 consists of 15 residues. Between the trimmed V and J ends, which lost 0 bases and 4 bases, there was a span of 10 bases. CDR3 DNA: TGTGCCAGCAGCCAAGAATTGCAGGTATACAATGAGCAGTTCTTC. Its protein product is CASSQELQVYNEQFF.

Only a few counts were recorded for this clonotype. The chain couples TRBV29-1 to TRBJ2-7; perhaps D is TRBD1 or TRBD2 (5 bases each). CDR3 length equals 14 residues. Germline CDR1 is SQVTM and CDR2 is ANQGSEA. V was shortened by 6 bases and J by 0 bases, with 15 bases between the two germline ends. CDR3 amino acids: CSVMGDAGSYEQYF. CDR3 bases: TGCAGCGTGATGGGGGATGCGGGCTCCTACGAGCAGTACTTC.

The table lists this clonotype with many counts. For the CDR3, the DNA is TGTGCCATCAGGGACAGGCACGCGAACGCGAACACCGGGGAGCTGTTTTTT. Protein: CAIRDRHANANTGELFF. The genes are TRBV10-3 and TRBJ2-2; TRBD1 aligns across 7 bases. Germline CDR1 reads ENHRY; CDR2 reads SYGVKD. V was pared by 6 bases and J by 0 bases, with 10 bases of the junction left unmatched. CDR3 size: 17 residues.

This clonotype was counted between two and nine times. The CDR3 protein is CASSELRANEKLFF. The CDR3 DNA sequence: TGTGCCAGCAGTGAACTTAGGGCTAATGAAAAACTGTTTTTT. The chain links TRBV6-1 to TRBJ1-4; no clear D gene. Trimming pared 2 bases from V and 3 bases from J, leaving 7 bases between. This CDR3 is 14 amino acids long. CDR1 is MNHNS, CDR2 SASEGT, per germline.

This clonotype was seen a few times. This chain uses TRBV10-3 with TRBJ1-1, with TRBD1 as a possible D gene (5 bases). CDR1 and CDR2 from the germline V gene are ENHRY and SYGVKD. The CDR3 is made up of 15 amino acids. V shed 6 bases and J shed 1 base, with 15 bases lying between them. DNA of the CDR3: TGTGCCATCAGCCCACTCGGGGGTGCGAACACTGAAGCTTTCTTT. Translation gives CAISPLGGANTEAFF.

The chain couples TRBV5-4 to TRBJ2-6; perhaps TRBD1 as D (6 bases). The CDR3 consists of 18 residues. Between the trimmed V and J ends, which lost 1 base and 4 bases, there was a span of 18 bases. Germline V gene sequence: CDR1 SGHNT, CDR2 YYREEE (reference sequence). This chain's CDR3 is CASSLQGTLSGGANVLTF. For the CDR3, the DNA is TGTGCCAGCAGCTTGCAGGGGACGTTGTCGGGAGGGGCCAACGTCCTGACTTTC. The entire variable domain, with the rest obtained from reference TRBV5-4 and TRBJ2-6, is as follows: ETGVTQSPTHLIKTRGQQVTLRCSSQSGHNTVSWYQQALGQGPQFIFQYYREEENGRGNFPPRFSGLQFPNYSSELNVNALELDDSALYLCASSLQGTLSGGANVLTFGAGSRLTVL.

V gene TRBV6-1 combines with J gene TRBJ2-2; D not certain. Between the trimmed V and J ends, which lost 3 bases and 6 bases, there was a span of 14 bases. This CDR3 spans 15 amino acids. Germline CDR1 and CDR2: MNHNS and SASEGT. Here the CDR3 DNA reads TGTGCCAGCAGTGATTCCTTTAGCCCCGCCGGGGAGCTGTTTTTT. It yields the protein CASSDSFSPAGELFF.

In this sample, this clonotype turned up many times. The chain carries TRBV7-8 and TRBJ2-3; 7 nucleotides align to TRBD2. The CDR3 runs to 14 residues. Germline lookup yields CDR1 SGHVS and CDR2 FQNEAQ. V trimming: 8 bases; J trimming: 9 bases; junction bases outside the gene matches: 14. Written as DNA, the CDR3 is TGTGCCAGCTCCCGTGCGCTAGTGGGAGGGACGCAGTATTTT. Translating gives CASSRALVGGTQYF.

This chain links TRBV11-2 with TRBJ2-1, with 7 bases aligning to TRBD2. Unmatched junction bases numbered 10, after V lost 6 bases and J lost 8 bases. The germline V gene encodes CDR1 SGHAT and CDR2 FQNNGV. The CDR3 runs to 14 residues. The CDR3 reads CASSPRTSRHEQFF. As DNA, the CDR3 is TGTGCCAGCAGTCCACGGACTAGTAGGCATGAGCAGTTCTTC.

This clonotype has more than one count but fewer than ten. The rearrangement uses TRBV3-1 and TRBJ2-1; 7 bases match TRBD1. This CDR3 is 17 amino acids long. Germline trimming cut 6 bases from V and 0 bases from J; bases unmatched to any gene: 11. CDR1 is LGHDT, CDR2 YNNKEL, per germline (reference sequence). The CDR3 region is CASSPGTAQSSYNEQFF. DNA for the CDR3: TGTGCCAGCAGTCCAGGGACAGCCCAGAGCTCCTACAATGAGCAGTTCTTC.

The V gene is TRBV2, the J gene TRBJ2-3; 7 bases map to TRBD2. The CDR3 consists of 15 residues. V lost 6 bases, J lost 7 bases, and 13 bases stayed unmatched. Germline CDR1 reads SNHLY; CDR2 reads FYNNEI. CDR3 region: CASSITGEGLHTQYF. For the CDR3, the DNA is TGTGCCAGCAGCATAACCGGGGAGGGCCTGCATACGCAGTATTTT.

The chain carries TRBV4-3 and TRBJ2-7; D not certain. Germline loops: CDR1 LGHNA, CDR2 YSLEER. The ends were cut back, 0 bases at V and 3 bases at J, with 15 bases in the middle. CDR3 size: 16 residues. The CDR3, as DNA: TGCGCCAGCAGCCAAGATCTCGCGGTTTTTCTCTACGAGCAGTACTTC. Its protein is CASSQDLAVFLYEQYF.

Comment on this clonotype: Possible read error: a much larger clone is one base away. The CDR3 nucleotides are TGTGCCAGCAGCTTAGGGACACGTGGCAGGGAGTCCTACGAGCAGTTCTTC. Translation gives CASSLGTRGRESYEQFF. V and J are TRBV7-9 and TRBJ2-1, with D perhaps assigned TRBD1 or TRBD2 (5 bases each). The CDR3 is 17 amino acids. Germline V CDR1 and CDR2: SEHNR, FQNEAQ (reference sequence). The germline V and J ends were trimmed by 1 base and 10 bases, with 23 bases remaining between them.

This clonotype was picked up many times. V gene TRBV5-1 combines with J gene TRBJ2-7; 10 nucleotides line up with TRBD1. V was pared by 1 base and J by 5 bases, with 27 bases of the junction left unmatched. From germline, CDR1 is SGHRS and CDR2 YFSETQ. The CDR3 has 22 amino acids. The CDR3 reads CASSLWGSRLPPPGQGFDEQYF. The CDR3 DNA follows: TGCGCCAGCAGCTTGTGGGGGTCGCGCCTACCTCCGCCGGGACAGGGGTTCGACGAGCAGTACTTC. The full variable domain, in which reference TRBV5-1 and TRBJ2-7 provide the parts outside the CDR3, is KAGVTQTPRYLIKTRGQQVTLSCSPISGHRSVSWYQQTPGQGLQFLFEYFSETQRNKGNFPGRFSGRQFSNSRSEMNVSTLELGDSALYLCASSLWGSRLPPPGQGFDEQYFGPGTRLTVT.

This clonotype was seen repeatedly, ten times or more. The chain couples TRBV30 to TRBJ2-7; D unresolved. V lost 1 base and J 1 base, leaving 11 bases between the germline ends. The V gene's germline CDR1 is GTSNPN and CDR2 SVGIG (reference sequence). The CDR3 contains 14 residues. The CDR3 sequence: CAWSDKGPSYEQYF. CDR3 bases: TGTGCCTGGAGTGATAAAGGACCTTCCTACGAGCAGTACTTC.

At least ten counts were recorded for this clonotype. The CDR3 is CASSTSSEANPTNEKLFF. As DNA, the CDR3 is TGTGCCAGCAGCACCTCCTCAGAGGCGAACCCAACTAATGAAAAACTGTTTTTT. V usage is TRBV28 and J usage is TRBJ1-4; D is undetermined. Germline values: CDR1 MDHEN, CDR2 SYDVKM. This CDR3 has 18 residues. Between the trimmed V and J ends, which lost 6 bases and 0 bases, there was a span of 20 bases.

V is TRBV6-2 or TRBV6-3 and J is TRBJ2-2; a possible D gene is TRBD1 (6 bases). Trimming took off 7 bases at V and 1 base at J, with 10 bases between the two ends. Germline V CDR1 and CDR2: MNHEY, SVGEGT. The CDR3 runs to 14 residues. The CDR3 sequence is CASTQGRNTGELFF. CDR3 nucleotide sequence: TGTGCCAGCACCCAGGGGCGGAACACCGGGGAGCTGTTTTTT.

In this sample, this clonotype turned up many times. This chain links TRBV7-2 with TRBJ2-5, with a weak D call TRBD1 (5 bases). Germline values: CDR1 SGHTA, CDR2 FQGNSA. The CDR3 runs to 16 residues. V was trimmed by 5 bases and J by 1 base, leaving 17 bases between them. This CDR3 reads CASSPQGQLLQETQYF. CDR3 DNA sequence: TGTGCCAGCAGCCCTCAGGGTCAGTTGCTCCAAGAGACCCAGTACTTC.

There are many counts of this clonotype. The CDR3 here is CSARGLNTGELFF. The CDR3, as DNA: TGCAGTGCTAGAGGACTGAACACCGGGGAGCTGTTTTTT. The chain recombines TRBV20-1 with TRBJ2-2; no reliable D call. V lost 1 base and J 1 base, leaving 4 bases between the germline ends. The germline CDR1 and CDR2 sequences are DFQATT and SNEGSKA (reference sequence). The CDR3 length is 13 residues.

This sequence joins TRBV19 and TRBJ1-2; TRBD1 aligns across 8 bases. V shed 1 base, J shed 4 bases, and the junction held 8 bases outside the gene matches. Per the germline V gene, CDR1 is LNHDA and CDR2 is SQIVND (reference sequence). The CDR3 sequence is 16 residues long. The CDR3 nucleotides are TGTGCCAGTAGTATAGGTTGGGCAGGGGGCATCTATGGCTACACCTTC. Residues: CASSIGWAGGIYGYTF. The whole variable domain, filled in from reference TRBV19 and TRBJ1-2, reads DGGITQSPKYLFRKEGQNVTLSCEQNLNHDAMYWYRQDPGQGLRLIYYSQIVNDFQKGDIAEGYSVSREKKESFPLTVTSAQKNPTAFYLCASSIGWAGGIYGYTFGSGTRLTVV.